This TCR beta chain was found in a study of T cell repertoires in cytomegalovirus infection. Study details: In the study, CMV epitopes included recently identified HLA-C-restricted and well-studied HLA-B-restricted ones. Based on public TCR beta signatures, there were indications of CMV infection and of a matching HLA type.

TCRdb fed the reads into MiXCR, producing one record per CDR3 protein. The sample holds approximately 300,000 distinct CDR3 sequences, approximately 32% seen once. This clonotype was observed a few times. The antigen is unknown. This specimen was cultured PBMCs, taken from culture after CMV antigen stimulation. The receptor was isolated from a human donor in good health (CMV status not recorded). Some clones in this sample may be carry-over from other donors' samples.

For the CDR3, the DNA is TGTGCCAGCAGTTACGAGGTTGCTACAGATACGCAGTATTTT. It yields the protein CASSYEVATDTQYF. This chain uses TRBV6-5 with TRBJ2-3; no reliable D call. Trimming pared 2 bases from V and 3 bases from J, leaving 9 bases between. The CDR3 is 14 amino acids. CDR1 is MNHEY, CDR2 SVGAGI, per germline.